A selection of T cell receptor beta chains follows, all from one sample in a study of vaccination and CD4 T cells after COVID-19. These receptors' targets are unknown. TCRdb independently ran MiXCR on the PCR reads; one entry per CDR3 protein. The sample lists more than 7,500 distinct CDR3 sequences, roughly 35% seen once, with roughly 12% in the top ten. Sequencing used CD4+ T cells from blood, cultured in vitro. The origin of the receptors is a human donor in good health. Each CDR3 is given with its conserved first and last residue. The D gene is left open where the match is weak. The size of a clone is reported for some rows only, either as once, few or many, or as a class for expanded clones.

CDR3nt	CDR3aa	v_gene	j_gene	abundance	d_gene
TGTGCCAGCAGTATAAGGACTAGCGGTACCTACGAGCAGTACTTC	CASSIRTSGTYEQYF	TRBV2	TRBJ2-7	.	TRBD2
TGTGCCAGCAGCTTCCTAGGTACTCCGAGCTCTGGAAACACCATATATTTT	CASSFLGTPSSGNTIYF	TRBV7-9	TRBJ1-3	few	.
TGTGCCACCAGCGCCCGACAGGGGGTTGGGAAACTGTTTTTT	CATSARQGVGKLFF	TRBV15	TRBJ1-4	.	TRBD1
TGTGCCAGCAGCTGGGGACTTATGAACACTGAAGCTTTCTTT	CASSWGLMNTEAFF	TRBV7-8	TRBJ1-1	.	.
TGTGCCAGCAGCTTGGTTTTGGGGGGACAGGGGGGGACTGAAGCTTTCTTT	CASSLVLGGQGGTEAFF	TRBV5-5	TRBJ1-1	.	TRBD1
TGTGCCAGCAGGCCTAACAGGGGGCCGAGCACCGGGGAGCTGTTTTTT	CASRPNRGPSTGELFF	TRBV11-2	TRBJ2-2	.	TRBD1
TGCGCCAGCAGCCAAGATCATAGAACCCCCAGGGGCTACACCTTC	CASSQDHRTPRGYTF	TRBV4-3	TRBJ1-2	once	.
TGTGCCAGCAGCACCACAGATACGCAGTATTTT	CASSTTDTQYF	TRBV7-2	TRBJ2-3	.	.
TGCGCCAGCAGCCCGCGGGGCAGCACAGATACGCAGTATTTT	CASSPRGSTDTQYF	TRBV4-1	TRBJ2-3	.	.
TGTGCCAGCAGTGAAGCGGGCAGGGTGACTGAAGCTTTCTTT	CASSEAGRVTEAFF	TRBV6-1	TRBJ1-1	few	.
TGTGCCAGCAGTGACTCGGGGACAGGGAGCACAGATACGCAGTATTTT	CASSDSGTGSTDTQYF	TRBV6-4	TRBJ2-3	.	TRBD1
TGTGCCAGCAGTTACTCAGGGCGCGAGACCCAGTACTTC	CASSYSGRETQYF	TRBV2	TRBJ2-5	few	.
TGTGCCAGCAGTTATTACAGGTCCGGGAGCACTGAAGCTTTCTTT	CASSYYRSGSTEAFF	TRBV6-5	TRBJ1-1	.	.
TGTGCCAGCAGTGTGTCCGGACAGGGACCTGAAAAACTGTTTTTT	CASSVSGQGPEKLFF	TRBV25-1	TRBJ1-4	.	TRBD1
TGCAGTGCTAGAGATAACCGGGGTGCGGGGCATACGCAGTATTTT	CSARDNRGAGHTQYF	TRBV20-1	TRBJ2-3	few	.
TGTGCCATCTCGATGGGACAGAGAAAACTCTACGAGCAGTACTTC	CAISMGQRKLYEQYF	TRBV10-3	TRBJ2-7	few	TRBD1
TGTGCCAGCAGTTACCTAAAAATTGGACAGGGCGCTTATTCACCCCTCCACTTT	CASSYLKIGQGAYSPLHF	TRBV6-5	TRBJ1-6	large	TRBD1
TGTGCCAGCAGTGACTCGAATCGGAACACTGAAGCTTTCTTT	CASSDSNRNTEAFF	TRBV6-4	TRBJ1-1	.	.
TGCGCCAGCAGCTTGGATTGGACAGGGTCAATTCGCCCTGAAGCTTTCTTT	CASSLDWTGSIRPEAFF	TRBV5-1	TRBJ1-1	.	TRBD1
TGTGCCAGCAGTCCTACAGCAACTAATGAAAAACTGTTTTTT	CASSPTATNEKLFF	TRBV28	TRBJ1-4	.	.
TGTGCCAGCAGCAAAGCGTCCTTCTTC	CASSKASFF	TRBV21-1	TRBJ1-2	.	.
TGTGCCAGCAGGCAGCTCGCTAACTATGGCTACACCTTC	CASRQLANYGYTF	TRBV28	TRBJ1-2	once	.